In this sample, the clone carrying this T cell receptor (beta chain) turned up a few times. Then a second PCR, running roughly 7 to 11 cycles, was carried out with a sample-barcoded 5' primer and a J-beta primer mix. Per-sample output comprised a minimum of 2.5 million paired-end reads containing CDR3. MiXCR, run by TCRdb on the 5' RACE reads, gives a single entry per CDR3 protein. The sample shows over a million distinct CDR3 sequences, around two fifths of them seen only once. J was trimmed by 5 bases and V by 5 bases; bases with no gene match: 2. This CDR3 has 12 amino acids. Germline assignment: CDR1 MNHEY and CDR2 SMNVEV (reference sequence). RNA extraction gave at least 5 micrograms of total RNA per sample. These data originate in a study of blood T cells in healthy people across ages.

This sequence originates from a woman between 18 and 30 years old in good health. The chain uses TRBV27 and TRBJ1-1, with 7 bases fitting TRBD1. The material sequenced was blood. The CDR3 spells CASSPDRTEAFF. In DNA, the CDR3 is TGTGCCAGCAGTCCGGACAGGACTGAAGCTTTCTTT.